These 4 T cell receptor beta chains originate from one sample sequenced in a study of OX40 agonist ivuxolimab in advanced cancers. Generated by immunoSEQ multiplex PCR, the TCRdb table keeps only in-frame clones and is missing some. This sample has some 19,000 clones, with nearly 80% found just once. This specimen was CD4+ or CD8+ T cells sorted from blood, taken in a trial of the OX40 agonist ivuxolimab. The receptors stem from an adult with an advanced solid tumor such as melanoma, head and neck, liver or kidney cancer.

There are a few counts of this clone. The V call is TRBV6-5, the J call TRBJ2-5, with TRBD1 matching 8 bases. With V trimmed by 6 bases and J by 5 bases, 11 bases remained unmatched. CDR1 is MNHEY, CDR2 SVGAGI, per germline. The CDR3 is 15 amino acids. CDR3 in DNA: TGTGCCAGCAGCCGACAGGACAGGGCTCTCGAGACCCAGTACTTC. Its translation: CASSRQDRALETQYF.

This chain connects TRBV4-3 to TRBJ1-5, with D hard to call. V lost 6 bases to trimming and J lost 7 bases, with 13 bases between them. Germline V gene sequence: CDR1 LGHNA, CDR2 YSLEER. The CDR3 has 13 amino acids. This CDR3 is CASSPTSGQPQHF. The CDR3 bases are TGCGCCAGCAGTCCGACGTCCGGGCAGCCCCAGCATTTT.

The rearrangement joins TRBV5-8 to TRBJ2-1, with D perhaps TRBD2 (5 bases). V lost 4 bases, J lost 6 bases, and 20 bases lay in between. The CDR3 is 16 amino acids. Germline lookup yields CDR1 SGHTS and CDR2 YDEGEE. The CDR3 coding sequence is TGTGCCAGCAGCCAAGATCTTGGCGGGTTAGGCAATGAGCAGTTCTTC. Residues: CASSQDLGGLGNEQFF.

The chain is built from TRBV28 and TRBJ2-7, with TRBD2 as a possible D gene (5 bases). CDR1 and CDR2 from the germline V gene are MDHEN and SYDVKM. V was pared by 4 bases and J by 0 bases, with 19 bases between. The CDR3 is made up of 17 amino acids. CDR3 nucleotides: TGTGCCAGCAGTTCCCCTCTAGGAGCGGTCAACTCCTACGAGCAGTACTTC. Translating it yields CASSSPLGAVNSYEQYF.